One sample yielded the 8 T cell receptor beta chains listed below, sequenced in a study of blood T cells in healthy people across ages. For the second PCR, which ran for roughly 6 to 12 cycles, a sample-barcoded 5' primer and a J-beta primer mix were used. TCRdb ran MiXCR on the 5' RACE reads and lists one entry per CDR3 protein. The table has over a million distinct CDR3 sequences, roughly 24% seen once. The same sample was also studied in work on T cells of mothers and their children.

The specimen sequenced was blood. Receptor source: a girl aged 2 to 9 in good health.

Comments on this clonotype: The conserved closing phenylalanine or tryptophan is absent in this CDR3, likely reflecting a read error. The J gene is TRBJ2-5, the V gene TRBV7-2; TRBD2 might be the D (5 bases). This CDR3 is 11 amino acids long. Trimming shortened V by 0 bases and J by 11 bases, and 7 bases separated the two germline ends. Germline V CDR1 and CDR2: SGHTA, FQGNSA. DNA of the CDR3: TGTGCCAGCAGCTTAGCGGGAGAGCAGTACGTC. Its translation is CASSLAGEQYV.

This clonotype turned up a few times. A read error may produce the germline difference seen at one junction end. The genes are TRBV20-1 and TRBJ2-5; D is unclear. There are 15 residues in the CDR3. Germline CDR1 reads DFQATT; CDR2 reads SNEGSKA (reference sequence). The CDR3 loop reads CSANHMQQPKETQHF. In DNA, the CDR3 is TGCAGTGCTAATCACATGCAACAGCCCAAGGAGACCCAGCACTTC.

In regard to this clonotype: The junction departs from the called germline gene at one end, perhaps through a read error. CDR3 in DNA: TGTGACAGCAGTGATTTAGCTCCGAGTGGGGCCAACGTCCTGACTTTC. Translated, it gives CDSSDLAPSGANVLTF. The chain links TRBV6-1 to TRBJ2-6, with D unresolved. CDR1 and CDR2 (germline): MNHNS, SASEGT. There are 16 residues in the CDR3.

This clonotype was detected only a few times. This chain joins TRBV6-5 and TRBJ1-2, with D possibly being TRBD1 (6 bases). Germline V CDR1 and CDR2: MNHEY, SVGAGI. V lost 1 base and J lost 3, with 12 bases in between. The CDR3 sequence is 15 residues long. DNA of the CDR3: TGTGCCAGCAGTTACTTTACAGGGAACGACTATGGCTACACCTTC. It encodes CASSYFTGNDYGYTF.

The CDR3 spells CASSLGTGGSNTEAFF. As DNA, the CDR3 is TGTGCCAGCAGTTTGGGGACAGGTGGATCCAACACTGAAGCTTTCTTT. The V and J genes are TRBV12-3 or TRBV12-4 and TRBJ1-1; 8 bases map to TRBD1. The CDR3 is 16 residues long. V dropped 3 bases and J dropped 2; count of bases not matched to a gene: 8.

As DNA, the CDR3 is TGTGCCAGCACAGCCTCACACTTCTACGAGCAGTACTTC. Amino acid sequence: CASTASHFYEQYF. V usage is TRBV25-1 and J usage is TRBJ2-7; unclear D gene. There are 13 residues in the CDR3. Trimming left V 7 bases short and J 3 bases short, with 13 bases between. Germline V CDR1 and CDR2: MGHDK, SYGVNS.

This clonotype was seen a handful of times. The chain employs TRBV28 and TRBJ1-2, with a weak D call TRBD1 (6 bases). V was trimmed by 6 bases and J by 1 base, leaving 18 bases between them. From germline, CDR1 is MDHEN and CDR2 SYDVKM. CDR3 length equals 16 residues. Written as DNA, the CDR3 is TGTGCCAGCAGCCTCTTTAGGGCAGGGGTTAACTATGGCTACACCTTC. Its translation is CASSLFRAGVNYGYTF.

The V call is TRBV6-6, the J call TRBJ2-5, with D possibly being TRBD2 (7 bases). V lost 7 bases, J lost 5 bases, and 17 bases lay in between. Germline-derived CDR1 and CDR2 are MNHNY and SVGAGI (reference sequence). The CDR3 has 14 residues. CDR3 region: CASTQWGGEETQYF. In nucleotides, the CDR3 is TGTGCCAGCACCCAGTGGGGGGGCGAGGAGACCCAGTACTTC.